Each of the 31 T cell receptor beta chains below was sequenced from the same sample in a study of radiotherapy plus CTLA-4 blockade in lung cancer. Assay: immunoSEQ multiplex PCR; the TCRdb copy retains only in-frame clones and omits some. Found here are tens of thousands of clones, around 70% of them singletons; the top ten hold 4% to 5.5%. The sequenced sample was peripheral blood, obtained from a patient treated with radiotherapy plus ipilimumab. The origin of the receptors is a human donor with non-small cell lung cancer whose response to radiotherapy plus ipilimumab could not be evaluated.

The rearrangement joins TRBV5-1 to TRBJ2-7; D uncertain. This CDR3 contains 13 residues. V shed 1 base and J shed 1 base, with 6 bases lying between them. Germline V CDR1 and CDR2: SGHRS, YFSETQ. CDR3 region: CASSLTVSYEQYF. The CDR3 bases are TGCGCCAGCAGCTTGACAGTTTCCTACGAGCAGTACTTC. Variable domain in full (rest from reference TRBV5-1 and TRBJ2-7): KAGVTQTPRYLIKTRGQQVTLSCSPISGHRSVSWYQQTPGQGLQFLFEYFSETQRNKGNFPGRFSGRQFSNSRSEMNVSTLELGDSALYLCASSLTVSYEQYFGPGTRLTVT.

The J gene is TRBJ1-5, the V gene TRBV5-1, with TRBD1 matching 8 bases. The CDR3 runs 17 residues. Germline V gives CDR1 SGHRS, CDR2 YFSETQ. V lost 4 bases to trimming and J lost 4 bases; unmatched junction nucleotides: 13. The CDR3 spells CASSPSPGQGGNQPQHF. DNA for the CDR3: TGCGCCAGCAGCCCATCCCCAGGACAGGGCGGGAATCAGCCCCAGCATTTT. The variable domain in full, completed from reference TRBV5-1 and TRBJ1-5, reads KAGVTQTPRYLIKTRGQQVTLSCSPISGHRSVSWYQQTPGQGLQFLFEYFSETQRNKGNFPGRFSGRQFSNSRSEMNVSTLELGDSALYLCASSPSPGQGGNQPQHFGDGTRLSIL.

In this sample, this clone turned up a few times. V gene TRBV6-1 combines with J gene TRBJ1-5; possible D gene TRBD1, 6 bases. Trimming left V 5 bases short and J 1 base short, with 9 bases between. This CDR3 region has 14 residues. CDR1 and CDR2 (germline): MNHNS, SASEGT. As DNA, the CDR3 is TGTGCCAGCAGTCGACAGGTGAGCAATCAGCCCCAGCATTTT. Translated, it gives CASSRQVSNQPQHF.

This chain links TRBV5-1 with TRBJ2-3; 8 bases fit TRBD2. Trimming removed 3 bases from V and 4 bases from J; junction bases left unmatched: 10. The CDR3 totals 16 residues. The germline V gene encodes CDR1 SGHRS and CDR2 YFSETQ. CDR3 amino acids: CASSSEPGGLADTQYF. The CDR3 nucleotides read TGCGCCAGCAGCTCCGAACCGGGAGGGTTAGCAGATACGCAGTATTTT. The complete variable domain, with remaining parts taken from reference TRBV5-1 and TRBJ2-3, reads KAGVTQTPRYLIKTRGQQVTLSCSPISGHRSVSWYQQTPGQGLQFLFEYFSETQRNKGNFPGRFSGRQFSNSRSEMNVSTLELGDSALYLCASSSEPGGLADTQYFGPGTRLTVL.

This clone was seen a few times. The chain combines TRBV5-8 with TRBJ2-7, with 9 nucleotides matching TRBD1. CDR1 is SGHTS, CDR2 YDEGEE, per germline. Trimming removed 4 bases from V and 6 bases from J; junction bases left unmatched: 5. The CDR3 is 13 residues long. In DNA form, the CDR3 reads TGTGCCAGCAGCCCTCGGACAGGGGTCGAGCAGTACTTC. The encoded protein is CASSPRTGVEQYF.

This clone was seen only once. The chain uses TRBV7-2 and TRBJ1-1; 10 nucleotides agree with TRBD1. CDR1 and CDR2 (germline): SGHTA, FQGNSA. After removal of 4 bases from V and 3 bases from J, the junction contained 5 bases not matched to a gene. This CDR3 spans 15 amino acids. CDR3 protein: CASSWGQGIYTEAFF. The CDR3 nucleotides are TGTGCCAGCAGCTGGGGACAGGGGATCTACACTGAAGCTTTCTTT.

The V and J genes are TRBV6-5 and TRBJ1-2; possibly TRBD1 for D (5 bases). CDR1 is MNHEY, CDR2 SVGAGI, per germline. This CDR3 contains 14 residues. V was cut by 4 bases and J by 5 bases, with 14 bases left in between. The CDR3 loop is CASSLTQVGYGYTF. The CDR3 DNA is TGTGCCAGCAGTTTGACACAGGTCGGATATGGCTACACCTTC.

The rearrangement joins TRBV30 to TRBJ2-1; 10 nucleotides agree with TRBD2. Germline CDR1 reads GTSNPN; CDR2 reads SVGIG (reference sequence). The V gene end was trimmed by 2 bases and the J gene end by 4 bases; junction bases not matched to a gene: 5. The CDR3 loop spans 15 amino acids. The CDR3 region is CAWSTGTSVYNEQFF. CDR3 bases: TGTGCCTGGAGTACAGGGACTAGCGTTTACAATGAGCAGTTCTTC.

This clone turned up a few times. The CDR3 sequence: CASSFSLAGELFF. The CDR3 bases are TGTGCCAGCAGTTTTAGTTTGGCCGGGGAGCTGTTTTTT. V and J are TRBV28 and TRBJ2-2, with D uncertain. Per germline, CDR1 MDHEN and CDR2 SYDVKM. Trimming cost V 3 bases and J 6 bases, with 8 bases left between them. This CDR3 spans 13 amino acids.

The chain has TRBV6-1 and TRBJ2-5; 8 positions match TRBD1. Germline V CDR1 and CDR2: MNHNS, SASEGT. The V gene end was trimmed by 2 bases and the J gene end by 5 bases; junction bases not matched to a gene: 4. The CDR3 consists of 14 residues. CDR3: CASSETTGGETQYF. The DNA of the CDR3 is TGTGCCAGCAGTGAAACCACAGGGGGGGAGACCCAGTACTTC.

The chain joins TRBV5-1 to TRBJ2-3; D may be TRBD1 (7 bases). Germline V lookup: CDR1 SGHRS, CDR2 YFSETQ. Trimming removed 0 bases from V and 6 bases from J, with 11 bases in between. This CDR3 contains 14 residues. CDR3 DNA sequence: TGCGCCAGCAGCTTGGCCCCAGGGGGGGATACGCAGTATTTT. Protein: CASSLAPGGDTQYF.

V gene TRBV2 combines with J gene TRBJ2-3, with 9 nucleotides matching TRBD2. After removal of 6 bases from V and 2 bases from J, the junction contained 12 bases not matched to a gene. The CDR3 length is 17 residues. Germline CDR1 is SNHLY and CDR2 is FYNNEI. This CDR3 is CASRPLAGVDYTDTQYF. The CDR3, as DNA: TGTGCCAGCAGACCATTAGCGGGAGTAGACTACACAGATACGCAGTATTTT. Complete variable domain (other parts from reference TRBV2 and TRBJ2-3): EPEVTQTPSHQVTQMGQEVILRCVPISNHLYFYWYRQILGQKVEFLVSFYNNEISEKSEIFDDQFSVERPDGSNFTLKIRSTKLEDSAMYFCASRPLAGVDYTDTQYFGPGTRLTVL.

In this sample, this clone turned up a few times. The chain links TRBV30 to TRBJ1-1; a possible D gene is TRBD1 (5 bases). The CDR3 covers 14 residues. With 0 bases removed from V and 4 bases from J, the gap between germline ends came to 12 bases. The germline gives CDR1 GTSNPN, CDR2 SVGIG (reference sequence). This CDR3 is CAWSVWGGTTEAFF. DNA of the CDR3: TGTGCCTGGAGTGTATGGGGGGGGACCACTGAAGCTTTCTTT.

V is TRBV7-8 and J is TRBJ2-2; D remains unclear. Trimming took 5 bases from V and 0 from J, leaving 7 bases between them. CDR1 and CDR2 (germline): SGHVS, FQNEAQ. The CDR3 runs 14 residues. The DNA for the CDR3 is TGTGCCAGCAGCAGAGTCCCGAACACCGGGGAGCTGTTTTTT. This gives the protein CASSRVPNTGELFF. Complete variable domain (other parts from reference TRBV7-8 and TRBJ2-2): GAGVSQSPRYKVAKRGQDVALRCDPISGHVSLFWYQQALGQGPEFLTYFQNEAQLDKSGLPSDRFFAERPEGSVSTLKIQRTQQEDSAVYLCASSRVPNTGELFFGEGSRLTVL.

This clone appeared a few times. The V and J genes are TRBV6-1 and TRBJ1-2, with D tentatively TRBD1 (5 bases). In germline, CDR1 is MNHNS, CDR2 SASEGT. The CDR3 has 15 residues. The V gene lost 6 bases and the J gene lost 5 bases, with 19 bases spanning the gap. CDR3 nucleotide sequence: TGTGCCAGCAGAGCACGCCGGGGGGGTCGTTATGGCTACACCTTC. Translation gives CASRARRGGRYGYTF.

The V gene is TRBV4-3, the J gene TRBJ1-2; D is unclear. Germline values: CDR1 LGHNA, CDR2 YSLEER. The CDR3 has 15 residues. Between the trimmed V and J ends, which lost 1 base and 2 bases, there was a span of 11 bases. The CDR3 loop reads CASSQVFPTNYGYTF. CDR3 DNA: TGCGCCAGCAGCCAAGTTTTCCCGACAAACTATGGCTACACCTTC.

CDR3 region: CASSPGGFVLMETQYF. The DNA for the CDR3 is TGTGCCAGTAGCCCAGGGGGATTTGTTCTAATGGAGACCCAGTACTTC. V usage is TRBV19 and J usage is TRBJ2-5; 7 positions agree with TRBD1. This CDR3 region has 16 residues. V shed 6 bases and J 5 bases; nucleotides not matched to a gene: 15. The germline V gene encodes CDR1 LNHDA and CDR2 SQIVND (reference sequence).

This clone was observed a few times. CDR3 sequence: CASSRGDRGNTEAFF. CDR3 nucleotides: TGTGCCAGCAGTCGAGGGGACAGGGGGAACACTGAAGCTTTCTTT. This rearrangement joins TRBV6-6 to TRBJ1-1; 10 nucleotides match TRBD1. V shed 5 bases, J shed 1 base, and the junction held 4 bases outside the gene matches. The V gene's germline CDR1 is MNHNY and CDR2 SVGAGI (reference sequence). The CDR3 is 15 amino acids.

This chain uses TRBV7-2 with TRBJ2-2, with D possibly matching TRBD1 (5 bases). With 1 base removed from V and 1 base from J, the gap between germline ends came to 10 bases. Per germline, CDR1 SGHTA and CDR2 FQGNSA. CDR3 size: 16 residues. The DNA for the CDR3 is TGTGCCAGCAGCTTAGTTTATGGACAGAACACCGGGGAGCTGTTTTTT. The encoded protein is CASSLVYGQNTGELFF.

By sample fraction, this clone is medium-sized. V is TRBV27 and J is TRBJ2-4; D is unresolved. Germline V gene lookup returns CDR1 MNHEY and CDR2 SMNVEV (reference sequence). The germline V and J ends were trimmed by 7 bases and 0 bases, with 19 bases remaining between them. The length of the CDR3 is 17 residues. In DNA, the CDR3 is TGTGCCAGCACCAAGACGGGTAGTGCGCTAGCCAAAAACATTCAGTACTTC. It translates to CASTKTGSALAKNIQYF.

This chain's CDR3 is CSVEEGAGGYTF. The CDR3 bases are TGCAGCGTTGAAGAGGGGGCAGGGGGCTACACCTTC. This sequence joins TRBV29-1 and TRBJ1-2; D is perhaps TRBD1 (6 bases). The germline V gene encodes CDR1 SQVTM and CDR2 ANQGSEA. The V and J ends lost 0 bases and 8 bases respectively, with 10 bases between them. The CDR3 totals 12 residues.

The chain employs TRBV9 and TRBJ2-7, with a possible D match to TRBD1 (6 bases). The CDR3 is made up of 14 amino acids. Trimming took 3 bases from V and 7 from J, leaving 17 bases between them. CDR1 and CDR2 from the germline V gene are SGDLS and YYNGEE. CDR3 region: CASSAQGSAVEQYF. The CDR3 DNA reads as TGTGCCAGCAGCGCCCAGGGGTCGGCAGTGGAGCAGTACTTC.

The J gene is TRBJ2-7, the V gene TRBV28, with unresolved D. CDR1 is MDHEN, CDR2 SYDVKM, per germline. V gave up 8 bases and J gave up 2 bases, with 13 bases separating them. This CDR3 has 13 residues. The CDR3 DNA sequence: TGTGCCAGCGGTGGGCCCCCGGCCTACGAGCAGTACTTC. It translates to CASGGPPAYEQYF. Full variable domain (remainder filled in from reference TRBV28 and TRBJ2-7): DVKVTQSSRYLVKRTGEKVFLECVQDMDHENMFWYRQDPGLGLRLIYFSYDVKMKEKGDIPEGYSVSREKKERFSLILESASTNQTSMYLCASGGPPAYEQYFGPGTRLTVT.

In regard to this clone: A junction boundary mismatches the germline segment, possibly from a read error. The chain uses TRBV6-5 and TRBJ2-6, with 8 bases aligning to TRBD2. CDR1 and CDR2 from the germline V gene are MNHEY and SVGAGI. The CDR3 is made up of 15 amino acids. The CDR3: CASSLRGAGANVPTF. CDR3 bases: TGTGCCAGCAGTTTGCGGGGGGCTGGGGCCAACGTCCCGACTTTC.

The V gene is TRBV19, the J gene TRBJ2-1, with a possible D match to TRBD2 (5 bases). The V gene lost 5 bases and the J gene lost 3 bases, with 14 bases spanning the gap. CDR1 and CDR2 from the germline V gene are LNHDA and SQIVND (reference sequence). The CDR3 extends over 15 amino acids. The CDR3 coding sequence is TGTGCCAGTAGTGAGGGTGAGACAATCTACAATGAGCAGTTCTTC. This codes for CASSEGETIYNEQFF.

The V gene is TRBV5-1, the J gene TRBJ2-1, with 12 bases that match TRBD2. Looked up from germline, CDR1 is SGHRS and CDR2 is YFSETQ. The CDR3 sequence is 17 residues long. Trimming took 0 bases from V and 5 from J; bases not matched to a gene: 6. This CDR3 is CASSLERTSGINNEQFF. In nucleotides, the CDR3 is TGCGCCAGCAGCTTGGAGAGGACTAGCGGGATCAACAATGAGCAGTTCTTC.

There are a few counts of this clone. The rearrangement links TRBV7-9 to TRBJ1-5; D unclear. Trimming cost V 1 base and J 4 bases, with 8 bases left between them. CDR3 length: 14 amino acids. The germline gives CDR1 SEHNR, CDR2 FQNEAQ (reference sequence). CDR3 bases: TGTGCCAGCAGCTTAGGACACGTTAATCAGCCCCAGCATTTT. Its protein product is CASSLGHVNQPQHF.

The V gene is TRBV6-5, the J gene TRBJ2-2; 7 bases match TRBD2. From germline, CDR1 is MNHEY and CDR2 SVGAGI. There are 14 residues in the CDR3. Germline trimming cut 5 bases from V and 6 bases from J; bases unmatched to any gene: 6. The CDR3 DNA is TGTGCCAGCAGTCAAACTAGCGTCCCCGGGGAGCTGTTTTTT. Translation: CASSQTSVPGELFF.

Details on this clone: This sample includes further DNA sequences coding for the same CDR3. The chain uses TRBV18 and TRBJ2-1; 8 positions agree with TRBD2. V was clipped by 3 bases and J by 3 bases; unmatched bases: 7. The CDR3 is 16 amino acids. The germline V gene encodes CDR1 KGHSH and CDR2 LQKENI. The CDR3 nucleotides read TGTGCCAGCTCACCCACCGCTAGCGGGTACTACAATGAGCAGTTCTTC. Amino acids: CASSPTASGYYNEQFF. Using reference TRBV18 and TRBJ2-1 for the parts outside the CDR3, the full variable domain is NAGVMQNPRHLVRRRGQEARLRCSPMKGHSHVYWYRQLPEEGLKFMVYLQKENIIDESGMPKERFSAEFPKEGPSILRIQQVVRGDSAAYFCASSPTASGYYNEQFFGPGTRLTVL.

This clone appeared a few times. CDR3 bases: TGTGCCAGTAGTCCACAAACCCCAGGGTGGGGCAATCAGCCCCAGCATTTT. Protein: CASSPQTPGWGNQPQHF. The chain uses TRBV19 and TRBJ1-5; weak D call: TRBD1 (5 bases). CDR1 and CDR2 from the germline V gene are LNHDA and SQIVND (reference sequence). This CDR3 comprises 17 residues. The germline V and J ends were trimmed by 5 bases and 2 bases, with 19 bases remaining between them.

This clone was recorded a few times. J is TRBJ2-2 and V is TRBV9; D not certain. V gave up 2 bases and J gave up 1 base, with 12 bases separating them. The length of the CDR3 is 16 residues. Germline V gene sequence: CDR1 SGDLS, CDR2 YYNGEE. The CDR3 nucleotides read TGTGCCAGCAGCGTCTCCAGCGCTCAGAACACCGGGGAGCTGTTTTTT. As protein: CASSVSSAQNTGELFF.